This TCR beta chain was identified during a study of blood T cell repertoires in COVID-19. Overall study context: The analysed material was cDNA or gDNA that came from T cells, B-cell-depleted T cells, or PBMCs.

The V segment lost 2 bases and the J segment 2 bases; nucleotides outside the gene matches: 0. Germline-derived CDR1 and CDR2 are KGHSH and LQKENI. This CDR3 spans 14 amino acids. Generated by immunoSEQ multiplex PCR, the TCRdb table keeps only in-frame clones and is missing some. The sample comprises some 490,000 clones, roughly nine tenths of which are singletons, and approximately 8.3% rests with the top ten. The rearrangement joins TRBV18 to TRBJ2-7, with 10 positions matching TRBD1. The material sequenced was PBMCs or T cells enriched from blood (not recorded which). This clonotype originated in a woman aged 55-70 years who had recovered from COVID-19. CDR3 protein: CASSPGQGAYEQYV. The CDR3 coding sequence is TGTGCCAGCTCACCAGGACAGGGGGCCTACGAGCAGTACGTC.